The clone carrying this T cell receptor (beta chain) is judged medium-sized. What it binds is not known. The record originates from a study of metastatic and nonmetastatic thyroid tumors. Study-level information: Thyroid patients, malignant and benign, had repertoires compared across blood and tumor or nodule tissue.

Not a single patient had been given any form of treatment at any point before undergoing thyroid surgery. Study results and caveats: The study reportedly found significantly higher TCR beta diversity in malignant thyroid tumors than benign nodules, in blood and tumor.

Authors' data handling: The authors used CDR3 differences across clinicopathological groups to build a distant-metastasis classifier for papillary thyroid cancer. TCRdb re-called clones from the PCR reads using MiXCR. What appears here as the V and J calls and clone size reflects TCRdb's work, not the paper's. The sample includes roughly 5,000 clones, 25% to 30% of them seen just once. V was clipped by 6 bases and J by 3 bases, with 21 bases between them. The CDR3 loop spans 15 amino acids. The V gene's germline CDR1 is DFQATT and CDR2 SNEGSKA (reference sequence). Sequencing was done on a sample of adjacent normal tissue. V is TRBV20-1 and J is TRBJ2-7, with unresolved D. The sequence came from a female donor with papillary thyroid cancer or a benign thyroid nodule (not recorded which). Some clones in this sample may be carry-over from other donors' samples. CDR3: CSARLRNFPGYEQYF. In DNA form, the CDR3 reads TGCAGTGCCCGTTTACGAAACTTTCCGGGCTACGAGCAGTACTTC.